This TCR beta chain was captured in a study of T cells in Graves' hyperthyroidism and ophthalmopathy (dated by TCRdb to the late 2010s). About the investigation overall: Peripheral blood was collected at initial diagnosis, before any treatment. To identify TCR V-J signatures that set the groups apart, the researchers used a discovery cohort of 100 patients, made up of 40 to 45 with Graves' ophthalmopathy and some 55 with stable Graves' hyperthyroidism. TCR Vbeta CDR3 sequencing of around 130 peripheral blood samples (43 ophthalmopathy, roughly 72 hyperthyroidism and roughly 17 progressor patients) is reported in the paper. Whether ophthalmopathy could be predicted prospectively was tested in an independent validation cohort made up of under 20 hyperthyroidism patients plus 17 patients who later progressed to ophthalmopathy. In roughly six Graves' hyperthyroidism patients, the study also compared T-cell repertoires from thyroid tissue with T-cell repertoires from blood. For training and testing, the 80 to 100 patients in the discovery cohort were randomly divided in a 7:3 ratio. Once sampling was done, hyperthyroidism patients were given methimazole at a starting dose of 30 mg daily, whereas ophthalmopathy patients were given high-dose intravenous methylprednisolone. Paper-wide results and their limitations: A model built on a 13 V-J signature distinguished ophthalmopathy from stable hyperthyroidism, reaching roughly 88% sensitivity and under 84% specificity in cross-validation and 80%/75% in testing. No statistical method was used to set the sample size in advance, and investigators knew the group allocation. During validation, the model predicted progression to ophthalmopathy a median of approximately 6.5 months ahead of onset, with around 65% sensitivity and about 75% specificity. Blood samples also contained most of the expanded thyroid clonotypes (frequency above 0.001), which suggests that blood repertoires may reflect thyroid immune responses.

This clonotype was recorded a few times. Its antigen is unknown. No base qualities exist here, and no much larger clone lies one base off it. Stable Graves' hyperthyroidism was defined as no progression to ophthalmopathy during 18 months of follow-up. Hyperthyroidism patients were aged 18 to 65 years and newly diagnosed, with disease duration of less than 2 months. Any patient with an uncontrolled infection, another autoimmune disease, pregnancy or lactation was excluded. Diagnoses relied on clinical symptoms, serum thyroxine and TRAb, thyroid ultrasound and orbital computed tomography. PBMCs were separated from over 9 ml of fresh peripheral blood using Ficoll-Paque density gradient centrifugation. Total RNA was extracted with Trizol reagent, and quality was checked on an Agilent 2100 Bioanalyzer. The TCR beta CDR3 regions were amplified from the RNA transcripts. The first round of RT-PCR for the TCR CDR3 was performed with the HTBI primer set and the Qiagen OneStep RT-PCR kit. Libraries were constructed in a second round of multiplex PCR, after which size selection and purification were performed. The libraries were sequenced on an Illumina HiSeq2000 using paired-end 100 bp reads. As for the original processing: SOAPnuke was used to process the raw data, with reads discarded if the reads contained adapters or uncalled bases, had a mean Phred below 15, or lacked an exact constant-primer or identifier match. High-quality paired reads were merged using COPE v1.2.5, and each unique nucleotide sequence was defined as a clonotype. MiTCR v1.1 was used to align the clonotypes against IMGT TRBV, TRBD and TRBJ reference segments. The analysis was restricted to V-J combinations with a frequency above 0.0001, which together covered 99% to 99.2% of the repertoires. A TCS score was defined as the ratio between F50 (clonal expansion) and ExV (chaos), using BLOSUM62-based TCRdist between CDR3 peptides within each V-J. Welch's t-statistics and random forest reduced 450 to 600 V-J features to about 12, which were used in a naive Bayes classifier (R e1071). TCRdb reworked the public reads: Q25 trimming with fastp, MiXCR clone assembly, productive beta chains retained. Duplicate CDR3 protein sequences are folded into a single record with the most common DNA and genes. Here the V and J calls rest on TCRdb's processing, not on the authors' analysis. The table for this sample lists about 340,000 distinct CDR3 sequences; 21% of them were counted only once. Over 45% of the sample rests with the top ten.

The source is a woman aged 45-65 years with Graves' hyperthyroidism. The sequencing input was blood.

The nucleotide sequence is TGTGCCACCAGCCCTGGGGGCGGGAGGGCCATAGATACGCAGTATTTT. It codes for CATSPGGGRAIDTQYF. The V and J genes are TRBV15 and TRBJ2-3, and TRBD2 aligns with 9 junction nucleotides. Measured from the cysteine to the phenylalanine, the CDR3 is 16 residues long. CDR3 DNA only is kept here, 48 bases in frame from base 1. V ends up 5 bases short and J 5 bases short, with an unmatched junction base count of 11. The CDR1 and CDR2 encoded by the germline V gene (reference sequence) are LNHNV and YYDKDF.